This T cell receptor (beta chain) came from a study of technical replicates of blood from a few donors. TCRdb's table, derived via immunoSEQ multiplex PCR, lists solely in-frame clones and lacks some. Of 100,000 or so clones listed, about 96% are singletons. V was trimmed by 4 bases and J by 0 bases, leaving 36 bases between them. Germline CDR1 SGDLS, CDR2 YYNGEE. The CDR3 consists of 23 residues. The specimen was T cells isolated from PBMCs. This TCR was sampled from a human donor in good health. The rearrangement joins TRBV9 to TRBJ2-3, with D perhaps matching TRBD2 (6 bases). CDR3 region: CASSSQTRSGSLPSKLSTDTQYF. CDR3 nucleotide sequence: TGTGCCAGCAGCTCCCAGACTAGGTCAGGTTCTCTACCCTCCAAACTTAGCACAGATACGCAGTATTTT.